The clone carrying this T cell receptor (beta chain) was picked up one time. Its antigen is unidentified. Clones were read by immunoSEQ multiplex PCR, and TCRdb kept only the in-frame ones, dropping some. In the table there are about 1.5 million clones, approximately 98% of which are singletons. This record comes from a study of shared clonotypes between healthy human individuals. Germline CDR1 and CDR2: MDHEN and SYDVKM. The CDR3 spans 12 residues. V lost 7 bases, J lost 1 base, and 8 bases lay in between. Study results and limitations: A handful of donors had about 5.1% of their naive CD4 clonotypes in common. Non-shared clonotypes were found to have lower generation probabilities than the clonotypes that were shared by all four of the sorted-subset donors.

The genes are TRBV28 and TRBJ2-7; D unresolved. This TCR came from a man aged 25-45 years in good health. Specimen: naive CD4+ T cells sorted from blood. Subset in this sample: CD45RA+ positively selected. Here the CDR3 DNA reads TGTGCCAGCAATGGAAATTCCTACGAGCAGTACTTC. As protein: CASNGNSYEQYF.